This is a list of T cell receptor beta chains from one sample in a study of T cells in localized non-small cell lung cancer. Profiling relied on immunoSEQ multiplex PCR, and the TCRdb table lists in-frame clones only, not all of them. The sample records 130,000 or so clones, around 89% being singletons. The sequencing here drew on peripheral blood, taken before any cancer treatment. The receptors stem from a female donor of 60 years or more with stage I lung adenocarcinoma. Each CDR3 is given with its conserved first and last residue. Each record gives: J gene, V gene, clone size, D gene, CDR3 DNA, CDR3 protein. A D gene is named only where the DNA matches it firmly. Rows give clone size only sometimes, using once, few, many, or a class for an expanded clone.

TRBJ2-7 TRBV5-1 - - TGCGCCAGCAGCCCTCGCACAGGTTCCTACGAGCAGTACTTC CASSPRTGSYEQYF
TRBJ2-5 TRBV6-5 - - TGTGCCAGCACCCGGGGGGCGGGGGAGACCCAGTACTTC CASTRGAGETQYF
TRBJ2-7 TRBV9 - - TGTGCCAGCAGCGTAGCTTTGAGTTGGGACGAGCAGTACTTC CASSVALSWDEQYF
TRBJ1-5 TRBV1 - - TGCACCAGCAGCCGAAGGGACACAGGGAGCAATCAGCCCCAGCATTTT CTSSRRDTGSNQPQHF
TRBJ2-1 TRBV4-1 few TRBD1 TGCGCCAGCAGCCAACTGGACAGGGACGGTGAGCAGTTCTTC CASSQLDRDGEQFF
TRBJ1-2 TRBV7-9 - - TGTGCCAGCAGCTTATCTGGGTATGGCTACACCTTC CASSLSGYGYTF
TRBJ1-2 TRBV28 - - TGTGCCAGCAGATCCTCAGGAGGAGGAAACTATGGCTACACCTTC CASRSSGGGNYGYTF
TRBJ2-5 TRBV15 - TRBD1 TGTGCCACCAGAACAGGGGGTCGGCAAGAGACCCAGTACTTC CATRTGGRQETQYF
TRBJ2-1 TRBV5-4 - - TGTGCCAGCAGCTTGGGCCAGAACTCCTACAATGAGCAGTTCTTC CASSLGQNSYNEQFF
TRBJ1-3 TRBV7-3 - TRBD1 TGTGCCAGCAGCTTACAAGGACAGGGGTTCGGAAACACCATATATTTT CASSLQGQGFGNTIYF
TRBJ1-1 TRBV5-3 - TRBD1 TGTGCCAGAAGCGGGGGACAGGGGATTGAAGCTTTCTTT CARSGGQGIEAFF
TRBJ1-4 TRBV7-8 - - TGTGCCAGCAGCTTAGTCGCCCATGAAAAACTGTTTTTT CASSLVAHEKLFF
TRBJ2-1 TRBV5-4 - TRBD2 TGTGCCAGCAGCTTCAGACTAGCGACCTACAATGAGCAGTTCTTC CASSFRLATYNEQFF
TRBJ1-1 TRBV7-9 - TRBD1 TGTGCCAGCAGCGTGGGCGGACAGGGTCCGGCTGAAGCTTTCTTT CASSVGGQGPAEAFF
TRBJ2-1 TRBV5-1 - TRBD2 TGCGCCAGCAGCTTGCCCGGGGGGGTTTACAATGAGCAGTTCTTC CASSLPGGVYNEQFF
TRBJ2-1 TRBV9 - - TGTGCCAGCAGCGTAGGGGAATATGAGCAGTTCTTC CASSVGEYEQFF
TRBJ2-1 TRBV7-2 - - TGTGCCAGCAGCCTGGTGGCTATGGCGGGCGATGAGCAGTTCTTC CASSLVAMAGDEQFF
TRBJ2-2 TRBV4-1 - - TGCGCCAGCAGCCGTCTCCCCCGACAATTCACCGGGGAGCTGTTTTTT CASSRLPRQFTGELFF
TRBJ2-7 TRBV16 - - TGTGCCAGCAGCCGGAGGGGCGAAACCTACGAGCAGTACTTC CASSRRGETYEQYF
TRBJ1-4 TRBV28 once TRBD1 TGTGCCAGCAGTTCCCCGACAGGGGGCGGTGAAAAACTGTTTTTT CASSSPTGGGEKLFF
TRBJ2-3 TRBV30 - TRBD2 TGTGCCTCTGGGACTAGCGGGATTAGCACAGATACGCAGTATTTT CASGTSGISTDTQYF
TRBJ1-5 TRBV19 - - TGTGCCAGTAGTCATAGGGGCAATCAGCCCCAGCATTTT CASSHRGNQPQHF
TRBJ2-3 TRBV5-1 once - TGCGCCAGCAGCTTGCACGGGACGATGGGAGATACGCAGTATTTT CASSLHGTMGDTQYF